The 22 T cell receptor beta chains below were found in one sample sequenced in a study of OX40 agonist ivuxolimab in advanced cancers. Assay used: immunoSEQ multiplex PCR; TCRdb lists only in-frame clones, some missing. The data hold 50,000 to 65,000 clones, with about nine tenths observed a single time. Sample: CD4+ or CD8+ T cells sorted from blood, taken in a trial of the OX40 agonist ivuxolimab. The receptors originated from an adult with an advanced solid tumor such as melanoma, head and neck, liver or kidney cancer.

The rearrangement links TRBV9 to TRBJ2-3; no clear D gene. The CDR3 extends over 14 amino acids. Between the trimmed V and J ends, which lost 4 bases and 0 bases, there was a span of 9 bases. Germline assignment: CDR1 SGDLS and CDR2 YYNGEE. CDR3 sequence reads: CASSSQQSTDTQYF. DNA of the CDR3: TGTGCCAGCAGCAGCCAGCAGAGCACAGATACGCAGTATTTT.

This clone has only one observation. The CDR3 sequence: CASSRWRDYSYEQYF. CDR3 coding DNA: TGTGCCAGCAGCCGGTGGCGGGATTATTCCTACGAGCAGTACTTC. The chain joins TRBV11-2 to TRBJ2-7, with D maybe TRBD2 (6 bases). V was trimmed by 5 bases and J by 1 base, leaving 15 bases between them. This CDR3 has 15 amino acids. The germline gives CDR1 SGHAT, CDR2 FQNNGV.

V and J are TRBV4-3 and TRBJ1-3; D remains unclear. This CDR3 region has 16 residues. Germline V gene lookup returns CDR1 LGHNA and CDR2 YSLEER. V was shortened by 3 bases and J by 0 bases, with 12 bases between the two germline ends. In DNA, the CDR3 is TGCGCCAGCAGCCATACTCAGGATCTCTCTGGAAACACCATATATTTT. Residues: CASSHTQDLSGNTIYF.

The V gene is TRBV2, the J gene TRBJ2-4, with 16 bases that match TRBD2. CDR3 length: 17 amino acids. Germline CDR1 reads SNHLY; CDR2 reads FYNNEI. V dropped 2 bases and J dropped 8; count of bases not matched to a gene: 6. CDR3 amino acids: CASSEWGTSGRADIQYF. The CDR3 nucleotides read TGTGCCAGCAGTGAATGGGGGACTAGCGGGAGGGCTGACATTCAGTACTTC.

The J gene is TRBJ2-5, the V gene TRBV4-1; 10 bases are a match to TRBD2. Losses at the gene ends were 0 bases for V and 5 bases for J; bases not matched to a gene: 6. The CDR3 contains 16 residues. Per the germline V gene, CDR1 is MGHRA and CDR2 is YSYEKL. The DNA of the CDR3 is TGCGCCAGCAGCCAAGATCAGCGGGAGGGCTGGGAGACCCAGTACTTC. Protein sequence: CASSQDQREGWETQYF.

The J gene is TRBJ2-7, the V gene TRBV11-3; 7 nucleotides agree with TRBD1. With V trimmed by 2 bases and J by 2 bases, 6 bases remained unmatched. Germline V gene lookup returns CDR1 SGHNT and CDR2 YENEEA. The CDR3 is 15 residues long. CDR3 nucleotides: TGTGCCAGCAGCTTATTTAGGACAGGAACCTACGAGCAGTACTTC. This gives the protein CASSLFRTGTYEQYF. The whole variable domain, filled in from reference TRBV11-3 and TRBJ2-7, reads EAGVVQSPRYKIIEKKQPVAFWCNPISGHNTLYWYLQNLGQGPELLIRYENEEAVDDSQLPKDRFSAERLKGVDSTLKIQPAELGDSAVYLCASSLFRTGTYEQYFGPGTRLTVT.

This clone occurred once. The rearrangement uses TRBV29-1 and TRBJ2-1; 8 positions match TRBD1. Germline CDR1 SQVTM, CDR2 ANQGSEA. The CDR3 totals 15 residues. V shed 0 bases, J shed 3 bases, and the junction held 4 bases outside the gene matches. The chain's CDR3 is CSVEDLQGDYNEQFF. The CDR3 region has the DNA TGCAGCGTTGAAGATTTACAGGGGGACTACAATGAGCAGTTCTTC.

V is TRBV18 and J is TRBJ2-3; 7 bases align to TRBD1. Trimming cost V 3 bases and J 1 base; bases outside gene matches: 7. The CDR3 sequence is 16 residues long. Germline values: CDR1 KGHSH, CDR2 LQKENI. The CDR3 reads CASSPLDRVGTDTQYF. CDR3 bases: TGTGCCAGCTCACCTCTAGACAGGGTTGGCACAGATACGCAGTATTTT.

The rearrangement joins TRBV6-1 to TRBJ1-5; D not resolved. CDR1 is MNHNS, CDR2 SASEGT, per germline. V was shortened by 0 bases and J by 0 bases, with 12 bases between the two germline ends. The CDR3 extends over 17 amino acids. CDR3 sequence (DNA): TGTGCCAGCAGTGAAGCGCTATCGGCGTATAGCAATCAGCCCCAGCATTTT. This encodes CASSEALSAYSNQPQHF.

V gene TRBV10-1 combines with J gene TRBJ2-7; TRBD1 agrees at 9 bases. Germline CDR1 WNHNN, CDR2 SYGVQD (reference sequence). This CDR3 contains 15 residues. Trimming took 6 bases from V and 4 from J; bases not matched to a gene: 10. CDR3 DNA sequence: TGCGCCAGCAGAAAGGACAGGGGCCGACGTTACGAGCAGTACTTC. The encoded protein is CASRKDRGRRYEQYF.

The chain couples TRBV6-6 to TRBJ2-7, with 9 bases that match TRBD2. With 4 bases clipped from V and 2 bases from J, the junction kept 6 bases outside the gene matches. CDR1 and CDR2 from the germline V gene are MNHNY and SVGAGI (reference sequence). The CDR3 spans 15 residues. The CDR3 bases are TGTGCCAGCAGTTCCACTAGCGGGTTTCCCTACGAGCAGTACTTC. Its translation: CASSSTSGFPYEQYF.

The V call is TRBV28, the J call TRBJ1-4; 12 nucleotides agree with TRBD1. Per the germline V gene, CDR1 is MDHEN and CDR2 is SYDVKM. The CDR3 covers 16 residues. V trimming: 6 bases; J trimming: 4 bases; junction bases outside the gene matches: 6. The CDR3 region has the DNA TGTGCCAGCAGCCGGGACAGGGGGCTGGGTAATGAAAAACTGTTTTTT. Amino acids: CASSRDRGLGNEKLFF.

V gene TRBV18 combines with J gene TRBJ2-5, with 10 positions matching TRBD1. V shed 3 bases and J 4 bases; nucleotides not matched to a gene: 5. In germline, CDR1 is KGHSH, CDR2 LQKENI. This CDR3 comprises 15 residues. CDR3 region: CASSPQDRGPETQYF. CDR3 DNA: TGTGCCAGCTCACCTCAAGACAGGGGGCCAGAGACCCAGTACTTC.

The rearrangement joins TRBV27 to TRBJ2-5; 8 bases are shared with TRBD2. The junction had 9 bases not matched to a gene; V was cut back by 0 bases and J by 0 bases. The CDR3 is made up of 18 amino acids. Per germline, CDR1 MNHEY and CDR2 SMNVEV (reference sequence). DNA of the CDR3: TGTGCCAGCAGTTTATCCCCTCCCGGCGGGGGGTACCAAGAGACCCAGTACTTC. Amino acids: CASSLSPPGGGYQETQYF.

The chain joins TRBV4-1 to TRBJ2-3; 7 bases line up with TRBD2. The CDR3 is made up of 18 amino acids. Germline loops: CDR1 MGHRA, CDR2 YSYEKL. V trimming: 1 base; J trimming: 5 bases; junction bases outside the gene matches: 15. The CDR3 loop reads CASSQVLGSAGVGDTQYF. In DNA form, the CDR3 reads TGCGCCAGCAGCCAAGTTTTAGGTTCGGCGGGAGTGGGAGATACGCAGTATTTT.

This chain connects TRBV10-3 to TRBJ1-5; the match to TRBD1 covers 10 bases. The V gene end was trimmed by 10 bases and the J gene end by 5 bases; junction bases not matched to a gene: 5. From germline, CDR1 is ENHRY and CDR2 SYGVKD. There are 13 residues in the CDR3. The CDR3 sequence: CATTGQGHQPQHF. The CDR3 DNA reads as TGTGCCACCACGGGACAGGGGCATCAGCCCCAGCATTTT.

The chain employs TRBV7-9 and TRBJ2-1; 8 bases line up with TRBD2. V was pared by 3 bases and J by 6 bases, with 13 bases of the junction left unmatched. Germline V gene sequence: CDR1 SEHNR, CDR2 FQNEAQ (reference sequence). This CDR3 is built from 17 residues. In DNA, the CDR3 is TGTGCCAGCAGCTTTTACTACCAGCGGGAGCCCTTCAATGAGCAGTTCTTC. Protein product: CASSFYYQREPFNEQFF.

The rearrangement links TRBV19 to TRBJ1-5; perhaps TRBD1 as D (6 bases). CDR1 is LNHDA, CDR2 SQIVND, per germline (reference sequence). The V and J ends lost 9 bases and 0 bases respectively, with 15 bases between them. This CDR3 comprises 15 residues. CDR3 in DNA: TGTGCCAGCAGCCCGGGACACAATAGCAATCAGCCCCAGCATTTT. The encoded protein is CASSPGHNSNQPQHF.

V usage is TRBV5-1 and J usage is TRBJ2-6; TRBD1 is a possible D gene (6 bases). The V and J ends lost 5 bases and 1 base respectively, with 13 bases between them. This CDR3 is built from 16 residues. Germline loops: CDR1 SGHRS, CDR2 YFSETQ. The CDR3 DNA reads as TGCGCCAGCAGTACCAGGGGCGCGTCTGGGGCCAACGTCCTGACTTTC. Amino acids: CASSTRGASGANVLTF. The entire variable domain, with the rest obtained from reference TRBV5-1 and TRBJ2-6, is as follows: KAGVTQTPRYLIKTRGQQVTLSCSPISGHRSVSWYQQTPGQGLQFLFEYFSETQRNKGNFPGRFSGRQFSNSRSEMNVSTLELGDSALYLCASSTRGASGANVLTFGAGSRLTVL.

The chain couples TRBV5-4 to TRBJ1-2; no firm D call. Trimming took 4 bases from V and 5 from J, leaving 12 bases between them. This CDR3 has 13 amino acids. Germline V gene sequence: CDR1 SGHNT, CDR2 YYREEE (reference sequence). CDR3 sequence reads: CASSPQTDYGYTF. The CDR3 DNA follows: TGTGCCAGCAGCCCGCAGACGGATTATGGCTACACCTTC.

The rearrangement links TRBV5-1 to TRBJ2-7; unclear D gene. Germline lookup yields CDR1 SGHRS and CDR2 YFSETQ. V was cut by 2 bases and J by 0 bases, with 9 bases left in between. This CDR3 is 14 amino acids long. CDR3 sequence: CASSLGRSSYEQYF. CDR3 bases: TGCGCCAGCAGCTTAGGCAGGAGCTCCTACGAGCAGTACTTC.

The chain uses TRBV6-1 and TRBJ2-5, with D perhaps matching TRBD1 (6 bases). The CDR3 is 15 residues long. V lost 3 bases to trimming and J lost 5 bases, with 16 bases between them. Looked up from germline, CDR1 is MNHNS and CDR2 is SASEGT. DNA of the CDR3: TGTGCCAGCAGTGACCGGGACAATGCGTGGGAGACCCAGTACTTC. It yields the protein CASSDRDNAWETQYF.